This is a list of T cell receptor beta chains from one sample in a study of T cells in Graves' hyperthyroidism and ophthalmopathy. From the multiplex PCR reads, TCRdb called clonotypes with MiXCR, one entry per CDR3 protein. This table holds hundreds of thousands of distinct CDR3 sequences, around 13% found once. The sequenced sample was blood. The receptors derive from a woman in her 40s with Graves' hyperthyroidism. Each CDR3 is given with its conserved first and last residue. D genes are given only for firm matches. Clone size is shown for a subset of rows, as once, few, many or a class of expanded clone.

>NA|TRBJ2-2|TRBV20-1|NA
CSAEAGTGTGELFF
TGCAGTGCCGAAGCGGGTACGGGCACCGGGGAGCTGTTTTTT
>NA|TRBJ2-1|TRBV2|many
CASSEGQTYNEQFF
TGTGCCAGCAGTGAAGGACAAACCTACAATGAGCAGTTCTTC
>NA|TRBJ2-1|TRBV12-3/TRBV12-4|many
CASRSRIDGVDGEQFF
TGTGCCAGCAGATCCCGAATAGACGGGGTCGACGGTGAGCAGTTCTTC
>NA|TRBJ2-3|TRBV28|many
CASSLFGKGPSTDTQYF
TGTGCCAGCAGTTTATTTGGGAAAGGACCTAGCACAGATACGCAGTATTTT
>NA|TRBJ2-3|TRBV18|NA
CASSLRGESTDTQYF
TGTGCCAGCTCACTTAGGGGGGAAAGCACAGATACGCAGTATTTT
>NA|TRBJ1-2|TRBV6-1|many
CASRDRSYGYTF
TGTGCCAGCAGAGACAGGTCCTATGGCTACACCTTC
>TRBD2|TRBJ2-3|TRBV20-1|few
CSARGSTSGRTDTQYF
TGCAGTGCTAGAGGGTCGACTAGCGGGAGAACAGATACGCAGTATTTT
>NA|TRBJ2-7|TRBV6-1|many
CASRREGEQYF
TGTGCCAGCAGGAGAGAGGGGGAGCAGTACTTC
>NA|TRBJ2-7|TRBV11-2|many
CASSSHPLGVIHEQYF
TGTGCCAGCAGCTCCCACCCCTTAGGGGTCATACACGAGCAGTACTTC
>TRBD1|TRBJ2-5|TRBV7-4|many
CRGLQYQETQYF
TGCAGGGGGCTTCAGTACCAAGAGACCCAGTACTTC
>TRBD2|TRBJ2-3|TRBV3-1|NA
CASSHSRGRSTDTQYF
TGTGCCAGCAGCCATTCTCGCGGGAGAAGCACAGATACGCAGTATTTT
>NA|TRBJ1-5|TRBV30|many
CAWSKRTELSNQPQHF
TGTGCCTGGAGTAAGCGGACCGAACTTAGCAATCAGCCCCAGCATTTT
>NA|TRBJ2-5|TRBV6-1|NA
CASSEAPGETQYF
TGTGCCAGCAGTGAAGCGCCGGGGGAGACCCAGTACTTC
>NA|TRBJ2-3|TRBV20-1|many
CSAEGGGAVDTQYF
TGCAGTGCTGAGGGGGGGGGAGCGGTAGATACGCAGTATTTT
>NA|TRBJ2-7|TRBV28|many
CASSFEGRQVSYEQYF
TGTGCCAGCAGTTTTGAGGGCAGACAGGTGAGCTACGAGCAGTACTTC
>NA|TRBJ2-7|TRBV11-3|few
CASSIRGRNEQYF
TGTGCCAGCAGCATTAGAGGACGAAATGAGCAGTACTTC
>NA|TRBJ2-2|TRBV3-1|many
CASSQDRSGGRENTGELFF
TGTGCCAGCAGCCAAGATCGGAGCGGTGGCAGGGAGAACACCGGGGAGCTGTTTTTT